These 3 T cell receptor beta chains came from one sample sequenced in a study of T cells in narcolepsy. Using immunoSEQ multiplex PCR, the repertoire was profiled, and TCRdb retains in-frame clones only, with some absent. The sample contains around 13,000 clones, about 89% of which appear only once. The material sequenced was CD45RA- memory CD4+ T cells from PBMCs. The receptors come from a human donor with narcolepsy.

The J gene is TRBJ1-1, the V gene TRBV28; 9 bases are shared with TRBD1. In germline, CDR1 is MDHEN, CDR2 SYDVKM. Trimming removed 5 bases from V and 2 bases from J; junction bases left unmatched: 3. The CDR3 has 14 amino acids. The CDR3 region is CASSTTGGNTEAFF. In nucleotides, the CDR3 is TGTGCCAGCAGTACGACAGGGGGTAACACTGAAGCTTTCTTT.

This chain connects TRBV5-1 to TRBJ2-1; 9 nucleotides agree with TRBD2. Losses at the gene ends were 0 bases for V and 5 bases for J; bases not matched to a gene: 12. The CDR3 has 18 amino acids. The germline gives CDR1 SGHRS, CDR2 YFSETQ. CDR3 sequence: CASSLVPSGGRADNEQFF. The CDR3 DNA follows: TGCGCCAGCAGCTTGGTTCCTAGCGGCGGGAGGGCAGACAATGAGCAGTTCTTC.

This chain uses TRBV10-1 with TRBJ2-2; D gene uncertain. Trimming cost V 0 bases and J 9 bases, with 8 bases left between them. The germline V gene has CDR1 WNHNN and CDR2 SYGVQD (reference sequence). The CDR3 is 13 residues long. The CDR3 protein is CASSESKARELFF. In DNA, the CDR3 is TGCGCCAGCAGTGAGTCGAAAGCGCGGGAGCTGTTTTTT.